This T cell receptor beta chain appears in the sequencing data of a study of blood T cells in healthy people across ages. Study-wide results and caveats: Age brought a roughly linear fall in TCR beta diversity measured per million T cells.

Drawn from each donor were around 9.1 milliliters of peripheral blood. A J-beta primer mix and a sample-barcoded 5' primer were used in a second PCR of about 7 to 12 cycles. A tag from a template-switch adaptor with 12 random nucleotides marked each cDNA molecule. One entry per CDR3 protein results from TCRdb running MiXCR on the 5' RACE reads. Among about 1.8 million distinct CDR3 sequences listed, around 50% were seen once. Worth noting for this clonotype: Its antigen is currently unknown.

The TCR was taken from a woman in her thirties or forties in good health. The material sequenced was blood.

The CDR3 loop reads CATSRHRGGNQPQHF. CDR3 nucleotide sequence: TGTGCCACCAGCAGACACAGGGGCGGCAATCAGCCCCAGCATTTT. V gene TRBV15 combines with J gene TRBJ1-5, with TRBD1 matching 7 bases. The V gene's germline CDR1 is LNHNV and CDR2 YYDKDF (reference sequence). The CDR3 extends over 15 amino acids. The V gene end was trimmed by 2 bases and the J gene end by 2 bases; junction bases not matched to a gene: 3.